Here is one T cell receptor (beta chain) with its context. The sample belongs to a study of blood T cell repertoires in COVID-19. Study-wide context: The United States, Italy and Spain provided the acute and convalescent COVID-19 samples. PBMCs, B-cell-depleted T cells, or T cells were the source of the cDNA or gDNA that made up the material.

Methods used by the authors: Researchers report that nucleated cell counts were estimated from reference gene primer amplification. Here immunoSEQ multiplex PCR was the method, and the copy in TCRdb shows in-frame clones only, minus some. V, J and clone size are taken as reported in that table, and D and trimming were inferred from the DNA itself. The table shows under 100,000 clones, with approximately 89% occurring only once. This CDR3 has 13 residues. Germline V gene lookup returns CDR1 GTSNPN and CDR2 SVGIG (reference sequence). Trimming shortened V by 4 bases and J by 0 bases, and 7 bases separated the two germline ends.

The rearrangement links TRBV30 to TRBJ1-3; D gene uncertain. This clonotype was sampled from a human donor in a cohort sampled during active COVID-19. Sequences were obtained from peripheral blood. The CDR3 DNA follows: TGTGCCTGGAATAGTCACTCTGGAAACACCATATATTTT. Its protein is CAWNSHSGNTIYF.